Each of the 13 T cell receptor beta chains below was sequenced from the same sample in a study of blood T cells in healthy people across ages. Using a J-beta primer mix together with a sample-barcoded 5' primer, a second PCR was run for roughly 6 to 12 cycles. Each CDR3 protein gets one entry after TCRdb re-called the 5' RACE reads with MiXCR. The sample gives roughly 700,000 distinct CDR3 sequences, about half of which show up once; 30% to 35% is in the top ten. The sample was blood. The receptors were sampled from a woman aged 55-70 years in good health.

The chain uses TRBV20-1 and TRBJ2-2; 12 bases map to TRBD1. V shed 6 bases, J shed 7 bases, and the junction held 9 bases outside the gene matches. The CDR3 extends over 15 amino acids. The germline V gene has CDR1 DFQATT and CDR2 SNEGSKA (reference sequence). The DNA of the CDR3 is TGCAGTGCGGACCAGGGACAGGGGGCCCACGGGGAGCTGTTTTTT. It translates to CSADQGQGAHGELFF.

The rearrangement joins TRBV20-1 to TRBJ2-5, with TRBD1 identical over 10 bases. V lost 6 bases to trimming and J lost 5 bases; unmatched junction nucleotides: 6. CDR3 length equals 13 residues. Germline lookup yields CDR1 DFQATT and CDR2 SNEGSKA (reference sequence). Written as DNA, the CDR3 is TGCAGTGCCCGCGACAGGGGGCGGGAGACCCAGTACTTC. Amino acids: CSARDRGRETQYF.

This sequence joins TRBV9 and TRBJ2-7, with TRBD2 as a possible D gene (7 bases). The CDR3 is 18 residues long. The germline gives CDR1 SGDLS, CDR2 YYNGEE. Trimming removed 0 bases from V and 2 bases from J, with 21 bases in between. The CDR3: CASSVASASGGGPYEQYF. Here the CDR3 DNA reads TGTGCCAGCAGCGTAGCTTCGGCTAGCGGAGGGGGTCCCTACGAGCAGTACTTC.

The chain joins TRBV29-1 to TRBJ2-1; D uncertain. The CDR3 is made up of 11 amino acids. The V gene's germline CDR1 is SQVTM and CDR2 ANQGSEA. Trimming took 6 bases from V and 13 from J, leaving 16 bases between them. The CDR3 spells CSVQRVETQFF. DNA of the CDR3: TGCAGCGTCCAAAGGGTGGAGACCCAGTTCTTC.

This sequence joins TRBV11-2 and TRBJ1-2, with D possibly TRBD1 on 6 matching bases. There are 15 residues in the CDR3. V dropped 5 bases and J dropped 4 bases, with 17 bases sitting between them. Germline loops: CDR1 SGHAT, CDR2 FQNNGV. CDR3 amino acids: CASSKTLQGGYGYTF. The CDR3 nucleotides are TGTGCCAGCAGCAAAACCCTACAGGGCGGCTATGGCTACACCTTC.

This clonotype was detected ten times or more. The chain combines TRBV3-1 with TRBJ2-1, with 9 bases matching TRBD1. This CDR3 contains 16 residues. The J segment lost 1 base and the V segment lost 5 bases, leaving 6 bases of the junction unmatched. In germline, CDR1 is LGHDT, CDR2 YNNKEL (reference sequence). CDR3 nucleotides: TGTGCCAGCAGCTCCCGGACAGGGGAATCCTACAATGAGCAGTTCTTC. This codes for CASSSRTGESYNEQFF.

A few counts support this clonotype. The CDR3: CSVEDGGQNYGYTF. CDR3 nucleotide sequence: TGCAGCGTTGAAGATGGGGGACAGAACTATGGCTACACCTTC. The chain is built from TRBV29-1 and TRBJ1-2, with 7 bases that match TRBD1. Germline CDR1 and CDR2: SQVTM and ANQGSEA. Trimming removed 0 bases from V and 2 bases from J; junction bases left unmatched: 3. The CDR3 loop spans 14 amino acids. Complete variable domain (other parts from reference TRBV29-1 and TRBJ1-2): SAVISQKPSRDICQRGTSLTIQCQVDSQVTMMFWYRQQPGQSLTLIATANQGSEATYESGFVIDKFPISRPNLTFSTLTVSNMSPEDSSIYLCSVEDGGQNYGYTFGSGTRLTVV.

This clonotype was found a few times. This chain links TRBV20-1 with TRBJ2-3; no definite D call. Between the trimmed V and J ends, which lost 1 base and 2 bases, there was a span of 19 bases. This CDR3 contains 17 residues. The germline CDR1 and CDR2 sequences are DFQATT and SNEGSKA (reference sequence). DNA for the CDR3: TGCAGTGCTAGAGCCTTGGTTGAATTCATGAACACAGATACGCAGTATTTT. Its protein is CSARALVEFMNTDTQYF.

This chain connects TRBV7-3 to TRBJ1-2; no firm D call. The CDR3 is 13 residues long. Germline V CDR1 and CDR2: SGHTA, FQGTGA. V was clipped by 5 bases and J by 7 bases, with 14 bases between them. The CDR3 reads CASSDRVAGGYTF. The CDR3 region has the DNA TGTGCCAGCAGCGATCGGGTGGCGGGTGGCTACACCTTC.

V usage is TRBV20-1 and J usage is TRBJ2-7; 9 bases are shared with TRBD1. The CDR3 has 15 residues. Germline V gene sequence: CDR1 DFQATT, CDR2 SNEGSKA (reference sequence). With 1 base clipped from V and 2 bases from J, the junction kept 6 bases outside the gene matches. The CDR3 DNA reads TGCAGTGCTAGAGTCGGTGGGACAGGGACCTACGAGCAGTACTTC. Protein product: CSARVGGTGTYEQYF.

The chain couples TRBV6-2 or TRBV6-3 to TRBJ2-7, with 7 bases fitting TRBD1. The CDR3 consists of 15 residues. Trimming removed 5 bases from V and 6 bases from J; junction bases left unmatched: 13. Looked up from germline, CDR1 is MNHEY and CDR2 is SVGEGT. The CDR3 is CASSGWTGGRCEQYF. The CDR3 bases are TGTGCCAGCAGTGGATGGACAGGCGGCAGGTGCGAGCAGTACTTC.

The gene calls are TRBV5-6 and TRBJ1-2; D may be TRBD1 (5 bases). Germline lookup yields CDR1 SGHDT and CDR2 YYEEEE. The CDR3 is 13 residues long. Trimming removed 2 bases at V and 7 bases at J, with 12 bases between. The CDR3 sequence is CASSLGQGSGYTF. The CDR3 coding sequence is TGTGCCAGCAGCTTAGGGCAGGGATCTGGCTACACCTTC. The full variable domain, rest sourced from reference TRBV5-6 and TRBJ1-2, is DAGVTQSPTHLIKTRGQQVTLRCSPKSGHDTVSWYQQALGQGPQFIFQYYEEEERQRGNFPDRFSGHQFPNYSSELNVNALLLGDSALYLCASSLGQGSGYTFGSGTRLTVV.

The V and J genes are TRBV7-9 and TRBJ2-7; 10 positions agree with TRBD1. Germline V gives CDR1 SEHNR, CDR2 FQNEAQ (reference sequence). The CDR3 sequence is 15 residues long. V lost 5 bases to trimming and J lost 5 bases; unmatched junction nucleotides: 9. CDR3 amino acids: CASSDLRDRGHEQYF. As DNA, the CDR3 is TGTGCCAGCAGCGATCTTAGGGACAGGGGCCACGAGCAGTACTTC.